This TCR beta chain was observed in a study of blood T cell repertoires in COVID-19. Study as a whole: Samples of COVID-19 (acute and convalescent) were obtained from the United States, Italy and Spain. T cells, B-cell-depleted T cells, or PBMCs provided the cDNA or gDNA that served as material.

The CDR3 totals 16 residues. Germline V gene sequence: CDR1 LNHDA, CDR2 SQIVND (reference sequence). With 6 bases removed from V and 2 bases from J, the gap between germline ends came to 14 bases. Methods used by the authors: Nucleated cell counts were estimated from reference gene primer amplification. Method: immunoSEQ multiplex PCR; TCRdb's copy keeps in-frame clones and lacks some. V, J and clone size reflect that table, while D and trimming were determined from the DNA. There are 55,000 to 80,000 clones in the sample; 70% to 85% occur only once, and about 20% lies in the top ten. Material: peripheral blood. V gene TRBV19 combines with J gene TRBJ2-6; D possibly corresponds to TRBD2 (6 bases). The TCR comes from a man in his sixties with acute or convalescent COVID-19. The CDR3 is CASSRGEMAGANVLTF. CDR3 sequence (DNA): TGTGCCAGTAGCCGCGGGGAAATGGCTGGGGCCAACGTCCTGACTTTC.